This T cell receptor (beta chain) was profiled in a study of identifying expanded T cells in peripheral blood. General study findings and limits: Approximately 2-week clone count variance significantly increased as total template count grew. Approximately 1.2 clones differed between technical replicates, versus roughly 17 and 20 over time.

Method: immunoSEQ multiplex PCR; TCRdb's copy keeps in-frame clones and lacks some. The sample yields about 81,000 clones, around 84% seen once. The V gene's germline CDR1 is SGDLS and CDR2 YYNGEE. The CDR3 is 22 amino acids. Unmatched junction bases numbered 23, after V lost 0 bases and J lost 2 bases. During the collection period, no donor immune events like infections were recorded. This clone was found once. What it recognizes is unknown. V usage is TRBV9 and J usage is TRBJ2-7; 10 bases agree with TRBD1. The sample taken for sequencing was blood. This receptor was taken from a person between 18 and 69 years old in good health. Here the CDR3 reads CASSVVEATGTGVPLITYEQYF. CDR3 DNA: TGTGCCAGCAGCGTAGTAGAGGCCACCGGGACAGGGGTCCCTCTGATTACCTACGAGCAGTACTTC.